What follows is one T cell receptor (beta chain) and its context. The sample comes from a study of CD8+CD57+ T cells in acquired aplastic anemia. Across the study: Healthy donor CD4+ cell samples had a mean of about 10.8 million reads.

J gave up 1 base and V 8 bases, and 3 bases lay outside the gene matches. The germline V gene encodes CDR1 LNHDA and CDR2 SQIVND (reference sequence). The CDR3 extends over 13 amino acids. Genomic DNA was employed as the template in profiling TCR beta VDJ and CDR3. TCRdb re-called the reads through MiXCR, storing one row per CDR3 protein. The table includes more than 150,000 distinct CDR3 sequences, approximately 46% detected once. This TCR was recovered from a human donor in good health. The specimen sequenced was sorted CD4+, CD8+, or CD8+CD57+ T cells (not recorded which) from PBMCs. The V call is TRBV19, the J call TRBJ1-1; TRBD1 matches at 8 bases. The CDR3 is CASAGTGNTEAFF. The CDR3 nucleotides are TGTGCCAGTGCCGGGACAGGGAACACTGAAGCTTTCTTT.